This passage covers 26 T cell receptor beta chains from one sample sequenced in a study of blood T cell repertoires in COVID-19. Clones were read by immunoSEQ multiplex PCR, and TCRdb kept only the in-frame ones, dropping some. The sample has approximately 260,000 clones, roughly 82% seen once. Sequenced input: peripheral blood. These receptors originate from a woman at least 80 years old with active or convalescent COVID-19.

For the CDR3, the DNA is TGTGCCAGCAGTGGGGCCGAGACCCAGTACTTC. Amino acids: CASSGAETQYF. The V gene is TRBV2, the J gene TRBJ2-5; D remains unclear. V shed 4 bases and J shed 5 bases, with 5 bases lying between them. This CDR3 region has 11 residues. The germline CDR1 and CDR2 sequences are SNHLY and FYNNEI.

The chain employs TRBV23-1 and TRBJ1-6; TRBD1 might be the D (6 bases). TRBV23-1 is an ORF, and what it does is uncertain. The CDR3 has 17 residues. Trimming shortened V by 1 base and J by 8 bases, and 18 bases separated the two germline ends. Here the CDR3 reads CASSQFRDITWDSPLHF. The CDR3 DNA is TGCGCCAGCAGTCAATTCCGGGACATCACATGGGATTCACCCCTCCACTTT.

The J gene is TRBJ2-7, the V gene TRBV27, with 13 positions matching TRBD2. Germline CDR1 is MNHEY and CDR2 is SMNVEV (reference sequence). This CDR3 contains 15 residues. Unmatched junction bases numbered 5, after V lost 5 bases and J lost 4 bases. The CDR3 nucleotides are TGTGCCAGCAGTCGACTAGCGGGGGGAAAATACGAGCAGTACTTC. This translates into CASSRLAGGKYEQYF.

The gene calls are TRBV4-1 and TRBJ1-4; tentatively, D is TRBD1 (6 bases). Trimming cost V 1 base and J 6 bases, with 15 bases left between them. Germline V gives CDR1 MGHRA, CDR2 YSYEKL. The CDR3 contains 16 residues. CDR3 protein: CASSQVTTGLDEKLFF. CDR3 nucleotide sequence: TGCGCCAGCAGCCAAGTTACGACAGGATTGGATGAAAAACTGTTTTTT.

CDR3 in amino acids: CASSYTGTGVDTQYF. The DNA for the CDR3 is TGTGCCAGCAGTTATACCGGGACAGGGGTCGATACGCAGTATTTT. V gene TRBV6-5 combines with J gene TRBJ2-3; 10 bases are a match to TRBD1. This CDR3 comprises 15 residues. The germline gives CDR1 MNHEY, CDR2 SVGAGI. The V gene end was trimmed by 3 bases and the J gene end by 6 bases; junction bases not matched to a gene: 6.

The V gene is TRBV2, the J gene TRBJ2-4; the D gene is possibly TRBD1 (6 bases). The CDR3 is 14 amino acids. The V end lost 2 bases, the J end lost 4 bases, and 9 bases lay between the germline ends. CDR1 and CDR2 from the germline V gene are SNHLY and FYNNEI. Here the CDR3 reads CASSEQGPKNIQYF. As DNA, the CDR3 is TGTGCCAGCAGTGAACAGGGGCCAAAAAACATTCAGTACTTC.

V is TRBV6-2 or TRBV6-3 and J is TRBJ1-2, with TRBD1 matching 9 bases. Germline CDR1 MNHEY, CDR2 SVGEGT. The CDR3 length is 15 residues. Germline trimming cut 6 bases from V and 6 bases from J; bases unmatched to any gene: 11. The CDR3 DNA reads TGTGCCAGCAGCTGGGGCGGACAGGGGATTGATGGCTACACCTTC. This sequence encodes CASSWGGQGIDGYTF.

Written as DNA, the CDR3 is TGTGCCAGCAGTTCATCAGACAGCACTGAAGCTTTCTTT. Protein sequence: CASSSSDSTEAFF. V gene TRBV12-3 or TRBV12-4 combines with J gene TRBJ1-1; a possible D gene is TRBD1 (5 bases). The CDR3 is made up of 13 amino acids. The V gene lost 4 bases and the J gene lost 4 bases, with 10 bases spanning the gap.

V is TRBV25-1 and J is TRBJ1-6; 7 bases match TRBD1. The CDR3 is made up of 14 amino acids. Germline V CDR1 and CDR2: MGHDK, SYGVNS. V gave up 11 bases and J gave up 8 bases; unmatched junction bases: 12. CDR3 DNA sequence: TGTGCCTCATCCCCGACAGGGTATTATTCACCCCTCCACTTT. Protein product: CASSPTGYYSPLHF.

The chain has TRBV28 and TRBJ2-2, with 10 bases lining up with TRBD1. V lost 6 bases, J lost 3 bases, and 4 bases stayed unmatched. Germline V CDR1 and CDR2: MDHEN, SYDVKM. This CDR3 has 15 residues. The CDR3 spells CASRSGTGDTGELFF. The CDR3 DNA follows: TGTGCCAGCAGGTCCGGGACAGGGGACACCGGGGAGCTGTTTTTT.

This clone was observed a few times. The chain is built from TRBV28 and TRBJ1-5; D might be TRBD1 (6 bases). This CDR3 spans 15 amino acids. Trimming took 6 bases from V and 1 from J, leaving 13 bases between them. Germline V gives CDR1 MDHEN, CDR2 SYDVKM. DNA of the CDR3: TGTGCCAGCAGATTCAGGGGTGGGAGCAATCAGCCCCAGCATTTT. Its protein is CASRFRGGSNQPQHF.

The CDR3 DNA reads TGCGCCAGCAGCTTCGCCCCCGGGACGGGAGCTCGCACAGATACGCAGTATTTT. Protein sequence: CASSFAPGTGARTDTQYF. The V call is TRBV5-1, the J call TRBJ2-3; D may be TRBD2 (6 bases). CDR1 SGHRS and CDR2 YFSETQ come from the germline V gene. There are 18 residues in the CDR3. Trimming removed 2 bases from V and 1 base from J, with 20 bases in between.

The chain recombines TRBV2 with TRBJ2-3; D might be TRBD2 (5 bases). Deletions cut 0 bases from V and 5 bases from J, with 15 bases between. Germline V CDR1 and CDR2: SNHLY, FYNNEI. There are 16 residues in the CDR3. CDR3 nucleotides: TGTGCCAGCAGTGAAGCGGGGAGCGGAGTGGTAGATACGCAGTATTTT. Its protein product is CASSEAGSGVVDTQYF.

V is TRBV19 and J is TRBJ1-5; 8 bases map to TRBD1. CDR3 size: 15 residues. Germline loops: CDR1 LNHDA, CDR2 SQIVND (reference sequence). V trimming: 4 bases; J trimming: 5 bases; junction bases outside the gene matches: 7. The CDR3 nucleotides read TGTGCCAGTAGTACCACAGGGGGGACATATCAGCCCCAGCATTTT. Its protein product is CASSTTGGTYQPQHF.

CDR3 DNA sequence: TGTGCCAGCAGGGAAACAGGGGTGGAAGGGCAGTTCTTC. This sequence encodes CASRETGVEGQFF. The genes are TRBV25-1 and TRBJ2-1, with 7 bases lining up with TRBD1. The V and J ends lost 6 bases and 12 bases, in that order; junction bases with no gene match: 11. This CDR3 has 13 amino acids. Germline loops: CDR1 MGHDK, CDR2 SYGVNS.

V is TRBV28 and J is TRBJ1-4; 7 positions agree with TRBD1. CDR1 is MDHEN and CDR2 is SYDVKM in the germline V gene. With 2 bases clipped from V and 4 bases from J, the junction kept 4 bases outside the gene matches. The CDR3 totals 15 residues. The CDR3 sequence is CASSLLRDSNEKLFF. CDR3 DNA sequence: TGTGCCAGCAGTTTACTCAGGGACAGTAATGAAAAACTGTTTTTT.

The V gene is TRBV30, the J gene TRBJ1-6; TRBD1 is a possible D gene (6 bases). V was clipped by 3 bases and J by 10 bases, with 16 bases between them. Germline V gene lookup returns CDR1 GTSNPN and CDR2 SVGIG (reference sequence). The CDR3 runs to 14 residues. The CDR3 loop reads CAWSLAQGSSPLHF. In DNA form, the CDR3 reads TGTGCCTGGAGCTTAGCCCAGGGGAGCTCACCCCTCCACTTT. Supplemented by reference TRBV30 and TRBJ1-6, the full variable domain reads SQTIHQWPATLVQPVGSPLSLECTVEGTSNPNLYWYRQAAGRGLQLLFYSVGIGQISSEVPQNLSASRPQDRQFILSSKKLLLSDSGFYLCAWSLAQGSSPLHFGNGTRLTVT.

This clone was seen once. This rearrangement joins TRBV7-8 to TRBJ2-1; 11 positions match TRBD2. CDR3 length: 15 residues. Germline assignment: CDR1 SGHVS and CDR2 FQNEAQ. V lost 1 base to trimming and J lost 8 bases; unmatched junction nucleotides: 4. The DNA of the CDR3 is TGTGCCAGCAGCTTAGGACTAGCGGGAAGGGATGAGCAGTTCTTC. Its translation: CASSLGLAGRDEQFF.

The CDR3 sequence is CACQRGGQGVGDTQYF. DNA of the CDR3: TGTGCCTGCCAGAGGGGGGGACAGGGGGTAGGTGATACGCAGTATTTT. The gene calls are TRBV30 and TRBJ2-3; 11 bases are a match to TRBD1. Trimming cost V 6 bases and J 6 bases; bases outside gene matches: 14. The CDR3 has 16 amino acids. The V gene's germline CDR1 is GTSNPN and CDR2 SVGIG (reference sequence).

The rearrangement links TRBV6-6 to TRBJ1-5; D is undetermined. V was shortened by 3 bases and J by 0 bases, with 6 bases between the two germline ends. This CDR3 has 14 amino acids. Germline V gene lookup returns CDR1 MNHNY and CDR2 SVGAGI (reference sequence). DNA of the CDR3: TGTGCCAGCAGTTATACAATTAGCAATCAGCCCCAGCATTTT. Residues: CASSYTISNQPQHF.

V is TRBV6-1 and J is TRBJ2-2; possible D gene TRBD1, 5 bases. The germline gives CDR1 MNHNS, CDR2 SASEGT. This CDR3 has 13 amino acids. The V end lost 3 bases, the J end lost 6 bases, and 8 bases lay between the germline ends. The CDR3, as DNA: TGTGCCAGCAGTGACAGGGAACCCGGGGAGCTGTTTTTT. It specifies CASSDREPGELFF.

The chain couples TRBV7-8 to TRBJ2-4, with 10 bases identical to TRBD1. Per the germline V gene, CDR1 is SGHVS and CDR2 is FQNEAQ. The junction had 3 bases not matched to a gene; V was cut back by 0 bases and J by 7 bases. The CDR3 contains 15 residues. The CDR3 reads CASSLAGTGANIQYF. The CDR3 DNA sequence: TGTGCCAGCAGCTTAGCTGGGACAGGGGCGAACATTCAGTACTTC.

The chain is built from TRBV5-6 and TRBJ2-6, with a possible D match to TRBD2 (6 bases). This CDR3 spans 15 amino acids. Germline V lookup: CDR1 SGHDT, CDR2 YYEEEE. Trimming pared 4 bases from V and 1 base from J, leaving 9 bases between. The CDR3 bases are TGTGCCAGCAGCAAGGACTATTCTGGGGCCAACGTCCTGACTTTC. Protein sequence: CASSKDYSGANVLTF.

CDR3 coding DNA: TGTGCCAGCTCAACCGACAGGGAAAATGGTGGCTACACCTTC. It encodes CASSTDRENGGYTF. The chain is built from TRBV18 and TRBJ1-2; TRBD1 agrees at 7 bases. The CDR3 has 14 amino acids. V shed 5 bases, J shed 7 bases, and the junction held 10 bases outside the gene matches. Germline CDR1 reads KGHSH; CDR2 reads LQKENI.

This clone was picked up one time. The same CDR3 can be traced to other DNA sequences in this sample. The chain uses TRBV5-1 and TRBJ1-6; 7 bases line up with TRBD1. The trim removed 0 bases at V and 7 bases at J, leaving 1 base unmatched. This CDR3 region has 14 residues. Germline lookup yields CDR1 SGHRS and CDR2 YFSETQ. CDR3 sequence reads: CASSLGGGNSPLHF. CDR3 DNA: TGCGCCAGCAGCTTGGGAGGGGGCAATTCACCCCTCCACTTT.

This clone was detected once. At one end the junction does not follow the germline gene, possibly because of a read error. The V call is TRBV6-5, the J call TRBJ1-5; D not certain. Germline V gene sequence: CDR1 MNHEY, CDR2 SVGAGI. The CDR3 spans 11 residues. CDR3 sequence reads: CASCSYQPQHF. The DNA for the CDR3 is TGTGCCAGCTGTAGCTATCAGCCCCAGCATTTT.